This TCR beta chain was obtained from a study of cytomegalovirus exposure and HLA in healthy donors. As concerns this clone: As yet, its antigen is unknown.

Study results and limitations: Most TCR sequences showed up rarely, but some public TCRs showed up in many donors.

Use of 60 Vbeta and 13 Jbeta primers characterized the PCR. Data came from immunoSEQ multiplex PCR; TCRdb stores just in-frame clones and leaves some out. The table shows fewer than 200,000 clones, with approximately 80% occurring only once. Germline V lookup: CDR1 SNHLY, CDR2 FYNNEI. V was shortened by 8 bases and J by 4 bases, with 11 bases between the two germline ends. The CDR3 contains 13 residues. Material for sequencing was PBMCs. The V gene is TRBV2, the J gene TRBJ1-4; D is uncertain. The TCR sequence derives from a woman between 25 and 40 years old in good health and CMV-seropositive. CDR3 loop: CASHRELNEKLFF. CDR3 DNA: TGTGCCAGCCACCGGGAACTTAATGAAAAACTGTTTTTT.